Here is one T cell receptor beta chain with its context. Its cognate antigen is unknown. The data derive from a study of monozygotic twins with inflammatory bowel disease. Overall study results and limits: Some repertoire variability may stem from patients' differing immunosuppressive treatments.

This CDR3 region has 16 residues. The germline V gene has CDR1 SGHTA and CDR2 FQGNSA. Making each TCR library took roughly 3,400 ng of total RNA. Two nested PCRs, run for roughly 15 and 9 cycles, were applied to TCRalpha and TCRbeta cDNA. TCRdb re-analyzed the 5' RACE reads; it lists each CDR3 protein once, without DNA. The sample table sets out 160,000 or so distinct CDR3 sequences. This TCR derives from a human donor with ulcerative colitis or Crohn's disease, or a healthy co-twin of an affected twin (not recorded which). The sample consisted of blood. The chain uses TRBV7-2 and TRBJ2-7; absent DNA, TCRdb's TRBD1 call cannot be checked. The CDR3: CASSPSGRGATYEQYF.